A selection of T cell receptor beta chains follows, all from one sample in a study. TCRdb re-called the multiplex PCR reads through MiXCR, storing one row per CDR3 protein. The sample lists about 190 distinct CDR3 sequences, approximately 8.4% seen once, with 30% to 40% in the top ten. The sequenced sample was tumor-infiltrating Tregs sorted from the breast tumor. Receptors originate from a female donor with breast cancer. The CDR3 runs from the conserved cysteine through the conserved F or W. A D gene is named only where the DNA matches it firmly. Clone size is not always given. Where it is, it says once, few, many or a class for expanded clones.

CASSDRGNYGYTF | TGTGCCAGCAGTGACAGGGGAAACTATGGCTACACCTTC | large | TRBD1 | TRBJ1-2 | TRBV12-3/TRBV12-4
CASSRSGTTYGYTF | TGTGCCAGCAGTCGATCCGGGACAACATATGGCTACACCTTC | large | . | TRBJ1-2 | TRBV12-3/TRBV12-4
CASSSTGLLYGYTF | TGTGCCAGCAGTTCGACAGGGCTCCTCTATGGCTACACCTTC | large | TRBD1 | TRBJ1-2 | TRBV12-3/TRBV12-4
CASSGQNYGYTF | TGTGCCAGCAGTGGACAGAACTATGGCTACACCTTC | large | . | TRBJ1-2 | TRBV12-3/TRBV12-4
CASRSRLHYGYTF | TGTGCCAGCAGATCCCGACTCCACTATGGCTACACCTTC | medium-sized | . | TRBJ1-2 | TRBV12-3/TRBV12-4
CASSRAAANYGYSF | TGTGCCAGCAGTCGGGCAGCGGCTAACTATGGCTACTCCTTC | . | . | TRBJ1-2 | TRBV12-3/TRBV12-4
CASTRGVGYTF | TGTGCCAGCACCCGGGGAGTCGGCTACACCTTC | medium-sized | . | TRBJ1-2 | TRBV12-3/TRBV12-4
CASSSYDREHGYTF | TGTGCCAGCAGTTCATATGACAGGGAGCATGGCTACACCTTC | medium-sized | TRBD1 | TRBJ1-2 | TRBV12-3/TRBV12-4
CASAPRRAGYGYTF | TGTGCCAGCGCCCCGAGGAGGGCTGGCTATGGCTACACCTTC | hyperexpanded | . | TRBJ1-2 | TRBV12-3/TRBV12-4
CASSNTQNSYGYTF | TGTGCCAGCAGTAATACACAGAACTCCTATGGCTACACCTTC | large | . | TRBJ1-2 | TRBV12-3/TRBV12-4
CTSSPGHGYTF | TGTACCAGCAGTCCCGGACATGGCTACACCTTC | . | . | TRBJ1-2 | TRBV12-3/TRBV12-4
CASSLGTDYGYTF | TGTGCCAGCAGTTTAGGGACAGACTATGGCTACACCTTC | hyperexpanded | . | TRBJ1-2 | TRBV12-3/TRBV12-4
CASSRTRFNGYTF | TGTGCCAGCAGTCGCACACGGTTCAATGGCTACACCTTC | medium-sized | . | TRBJ1-2 | TRBV12-3/TRBV12-4
CASSFGRYYGYTF | TGTGCCAGCAGTTTCGGTCGGTACTATGGCTACACCTTC | large | . | TRBJ1-2 | TRBV12-3/TRBV12-4
CASRFRRYGYTF | TGTGCCAGCAGATTTCGCAGATATGGCTACACCTTC | medium-sized | . | TRBJ1-2 | TRBV12-3/TRBV12-4
CASSDSHGNYGYTF | TGTGCCAGCAGTGACTCACATGGCAACTATGGCTACACCTTC | medium-sized | . | TRBJ1-2 | TRBV12-3/TRBV12-4
CASTPGQGNYGYTF | TGTGCCAGCACTCCAGGGCAGGGAAACTATGGCTACACCTTC | large | . | TRBJ1-2 | TRBV12-3/TRBV12-4
CASTPDRGYGYTF | TGTGCCAGCACCCCAGACAGGGGATATGGCTACACCTTC | hyperexpanded | TRBD1 | TRBJ1-2 | TRBV12-3/TRBV12-4
CASSSSESGGYTF | TGTGCCAGCAGTAGTTCGGAATCTGGTGGCTACACCTTC | hyperexpanded | . | TRBJ1-2 | TRBV12-3/TRBV12-4
CASSLQGPVSGYTF | TGTGCCAGCAGTCTACAGGGTCCGGTTTCGGGCTACACCTTC | large | . | TRBJ1-2 | TRBV12-3/TRBV12-4